Listed below are T cell receptor beta chains from one sample, sequenced in a study of cytomegalovirus exposure and HLA in healthy donors. The table came from immunoSEQ multiplex PCR; TCRdb's copy has only in-frame clones and leaves some out. The sample has about 150,000 clones; 79% are singletons. The material sequenced was PBMCs. All receptors derive from a man aged 40-49 years in good health and CMV-seropositive. Each CDR3 is given with its conserved first and last residue.

V	length	CDR3
TRBV13	15	CASSPALAYYNEQFF
TRBV27	14	CASFPRGVGSPPHF
TRBV5-1	14	CASSLPGGDNEQFF
TRBV29-1	12	CSVTTGTETQYF
TRBV28	16	CASSGGWGRETSPLHF
TRBV7-8	14	CASTVSGQDYEQYF
TRBV6-6	13	CASSYGQGQPQHF
TRBV15	14	CATSRDLQNTEAFF
TRBV5-1	14	CASSLGAGGNEQFF
TRBV2	16	CASSEARHSGANVLTF
TRBV6-4	15	CASSTLAGVANEQFF
TRBV2	14	CASSDINRSGWAFF
TRBV10-3	13	CATRQGLNTEAFF
TRBV29-1	11	CSVGALGAQFF
TRBV6-1	19	CASSEGLAGATYYTDTQYF
TRBV7-9	15	CSSSFWGEEAYGYTF
TRBV10-1	18	CASSSRGTVTKSNQPQHF
TRBV19	14	CASSIDQIRGGYTF
TRBV9	17	CASSVSTSGDTNTEAFF
TRBV19	15	CASRIGAGGSYEQYF
TRBV5-4	13	CASSSPGVEGYTF
TRBV15	15	CATSRDRETEYGYTF
TRBV10-1	15	CASSAYTSGPYEQYF
TRBV25-1	13	CASSDPGREKLFF
TRBV18	17	CASSPRQGATGANVLTF
TRBV6-5	14	CASTRRRGTGGYTF
TRBV5-4	15	CASSPRVEGDTEAFF
TRBV30	10	CAWRTVRYYF
TRBV29-1	14	CSAGQGSPGDTIYF
TRBV7-2	13	CASTLISGNTIYF
TRBV5-1	16	CASSLERTGGAGEQYF
TRBV27	13	CASGGTGLHEQYF
TRBV28	15	CASSQTSGMGNEQFF